This is a list of T cell receptor beta chains from one sample in a study of T-cell memory formation after mild COVID-19. TCRdb redid the calling of the 5' RACE reads with MiXCR, one entry per CDR3 protein. This repertoire shows some 600,000 distinct CDR3 sequences, approximately 15% found once; its top ten account for 8.1%. The sample was PBMCs or a T cell subset sorted from them (not recorded which). The receptor set was obtained from an adult woman who had mild COVID-19 (a few samples of this study predate the infection). Cell type and time point are not known. Both conserved end residues are part of each CDR3. D genes are given only for firm matches. Only some rows state a clone size, as once, few, many or a class for expanded clones.

v_call: TRBV27; clone_size: many; cdr3_length: 15; d_call: NA; j_call: TRBJ1-5; cdr3_nt: TGTGCCAGCAGTCCCGGGGGGGCATACAATCAGCCCCAGCATTTT; cdr3_aa: CASSPGGAYNQPQHF
v_call: TRBV7-9; clone_size: NA; cdr3_length: 14; d_call: TRBD1; j_call: TRBJ2-1; cdr3_nt: TGTGCCAGCAGCCCGGGACAGGGAGACAATGAGCAGTTCTTC; cdr3_aa: CASSPGQGDNEQFF
v_call: TRBV20-1; clone_size: NA; cdr3_length: 15; d_call: NA; j_call: TRBJ1-5; cdr3_nt: TGCAGTGCTAATACCGACAGGACTAGCAATCAGCCCCAGCATTTT; cdr3_aa: CSANTDRTSNQPQHF
v_call: TRBV20-1; clone_size: NA; cdr3_length: 14; d_call: NA; j_call: TRBJ2-1; cdr3_nt: TGCAGTGCCAGACCGGGGACCCCCTACAATGAGCAGTTCTTC; cdr3_aa: CSARPGTPYNEQFF
v_call: TRBV6-4; clone_size: NA; cdr3_length: 16; d_call: NA; j_call: TRBJ2-1; cdr3_nt: TGTGCCAGCTCCGAATCCGGGCCAAGCTCCTACAATGAGCAGTTCTTC; cdr3_aa: CASSESGPSSYNEQFF
v_call: TRBV7-2; clone_size: many; cdr3_length: 14; d_call: TRBD2; j_call: TRBJ2-1; cdr3_nt: TGTGCCAGCTGTAGCGGGGGACCTTACAATGAGCAGTTCTTC; cdr3_aa: CASCSGGPYNEQFF
v_call: TRBV11-3; clone_size: few; cdr3_length: 12; d_call: TRBD2; j_call: TRBJ2-1; cdr3_nt: TGTGCCAGCAGCTACATTAGCGGGGGTCAGTTCTTC; cdr3_aa: CASSYISGGQFF
v_call: TRBV7-2; clone_size: few; cdr3_length: 16; d_call: NA; j_call: TRBJ1-3; cdr3_nt: TGTGCCAGCAGCTTAGGGGCGGCCTACTCTGGAAACACCATATATTTT; cdr3_aa: CASSLGAAYSGNTIYF
v_call: TRBV27; clone_size: NA; cdr3_length: 19; d_call: TRBD2; j_call: TRBJ2-1; cdr3_nt: TGTGCCAGCTGTCCCTCAGGGCTAGCGGGAGGCGGGGGCTACAATGAGCAGTTCTTC; cdr3_aa: CASCPSGLAGGGGYNEQFF
v_call: TRBV11-2; clone_size: NA; cdr3_length: 14; d_call: NA; j_call: TRBJ2-2; cdr3_nt: TGTGCCAGCAGCTTAGACCCGGGAGCCGGGGAGCTGTTTTTT; cdr3_aa: CASSLDPGAGELFF
v_call: TRBV21-1; clone_size: NA; cdr3_length: 18; d_call: NA; j_call: TRBJ1-2; cdr3_nt: TGTGCCAGCAGCCTTACGAGACAGGGTGAGGGGGCTAACTATGGCTACACCTTC; cdr3_aa: CASSLTRQGEGANYGYTF
v_call: TRBV4-1; clone_size: NA; cdr3_length: 14; d_call: NA; j_call: TRBJ1-1; cdr3_nt: TGCGCCAGCAGCCAGGGGATAATGAACACTGAAGCTTTCTTT; cdr3_aa: CASSQGIMNTEAFF
v_call: TRBV24-1; clone_size: NA; cdr3_length: 13; d_call: NA; j_call: TRBJ2-7; cdr3_nt: TGTGCCACCAGTGGCCCGGGTAGCAACGAGCAGTACTTC; cdr3_aa: CATSGPGSNEQYF
v_call: TRBV11-2; clone_size: NA; cdr3_length: 13; d_call: TRBD2; j_call: TRBJ2-7; cdr3_nt: TGTGCCAGCAGCGCAAGCGGGGACTACGAGCAGTACTTC; cdr3_aa: CASSASGDYEQYF
v_call: TRBV11-3; clone_size: few; cdr3_length: 19; d_call: NA; j_call: TRBJ2-5; cdr3_nt: TGTGCCAGCAGCCTAGGGCTGATTGGGACCCCCTCCGAAGAAGAGACCCAGTACTTC; cdr3_aa: CASSLGLIGTPSEEETQYF
v_call: TRBV9; clone_size: NA; cdr3_length: 15; d_call: NA; j_call: TRBJ1-2; cdr3_nt: TGTGCCAGCAGCATGGATTCGGACAGTAACTATGGCTACACCTTC; cdr3_aa: CASSMDSDSNYGYTF
v_call: TRBV29-1; clone_size: NA; cdr3_length: 16; d_call: TRBD1; j_call: TRBJ1-2; cdr3_nt: TGCAGCGTTGAGGGGACAGTGGCCCCCTATAACTATGGCTACACCTTC; cdr3_aa: CSVEGTVAPYNYGYTF
v_call: TRBV5-5; clone_size: NA; cdr3_length: 18; d_call: TRBD1; j_call: TRBJ2-7; cdr3_nt: TGTGCCAGCAGCTTGTATTCCGGGACAGAGAGTCGGGCCTACGAGCAGTACTTC; cdr3_aa: CASSLYSGTESRAYEQYF
v_call: TRBV12-3/TRBV12-4; clone_size: NA; cdr3_length: 18; d_call: NA; j_call: TRBJ1-2; cdr3_nt: TGTGCCAGCAGTCCAAATCCAGGACGGGACCGGGAGGGGCTTGGCTACACCTTC; cdr3_aa: CASSPNPGRDREGLGYTF
v_call: TRBV7-2; clone_size: NA; cdr3_length: 16; d_call: NA; j_call: TRBJ1-3; cdr3_nt: TGTGCCAGCAGCAAAAGCGGGCGGACCTCTGGAAACACCATATATTTT; cdr3_aa: CASSKSGRTSGNTIYF
v_call: TRBV25-1; clone_size: NA; cdr3_length: 15; d_call: NA; j_call: TRBJ2-7; cdr3_nt: TGTGCCAGCAGTGATGACCGGGGCTTCTCCTACGAGCAGTACTTC; cdr3_aa: CASSDDRGFSYEQYF
v_call: TRBV7-3; clone_size: few; cdr3_length: 13; d_call: NA; j_call: TRBJ2-2; cdr3_nt: TGTGCCACCAGCCTTTCGGGCACCGGGGAGCTGTTTTTT; cdr3_aa: CATSLSGTGELFF
v_call: TRBV7-2; clone_size: NA; cdr3_length: 13; d_call: NA; j_call: TRBJ1-5; cdr3_nt: TGTGCCAGCAGCTTCGGACGGAATCAGCCCCAGCATTTT; cdr3_aa: CASSFGRNQPQHF
v_call: TRBV6-4; clone_size: NA; cdr3_length: 14; d_call: NA; j_call: TRBJ2-2; cdr3_nt: TGTGCCAGCGGGGACACCCCGAACACCGGGGAGCTGTTTTTT; cdr3_aa: CASGDTPNTGELFF
v_call: TRBV6-2/TRBV6-3; clone_size: few; cdr3_length: 12; d_call: NA; j_call: TRBJ1-5; cdr3_nt: TGTGCCAGCAGTTACGGGGTTCAGCCCCAGCATTTT; cdr3_aa: CASSYGVQPQHF
v_call: TRBV20-1; clone_size: NA; cdr3_length: 15; d_call: NA; j_call: TRBJ1-4; cdr3_nt: TGCAGTGCTAGAGATATTCGGGCAACTAATGAAAAACTGTTTTTT; cdr3_aa: CSARDIRATNEKLFF